This T cell receptor (beta chain) is drawn from a study of T cells in Graves' hyperthyroidism and ophthalmopathy. About the study: Peripheral blood was acquired at first diagnosis, ahead of any therapy whatsoever.

Authors of the study amplified TCR beta CDR3 regions from RNA transcripts. The study used the HTBI primer set for a first-round RT-PCR of the TCR CDR3. MiXCR, applied by TCRdb to the multiplex PCR reads, yields one record per CDR3 protein. In the table there are roughly 250,000 distinct CDR3 sequences, about a sixth of which are singletons. This clonotype was counted ten times or more. Exclusion criteria comprised uncontrolled infection, other autoimmune disease, pregnancy or lactation. The source is a woman aged 18-29 years with Graves' ophthalmopathy. Sequencing input: blood.

CDR3 region: CSARAGPQETQYF. The CDR3 DNA follows: TGCAGTGCTAGAGCAGGGCCTCAAGAGACCCAGTACTTC. This chain links TRBV20-1 with TRBJ2-5; possible D gene TRBD1, 5 bases. V was cut by 1 base and J by 2 bases, with 8 bases left in between. The germline CDR1 and CDR2 sequences are DFQATT and SNEGSKA (reference sequence). The CDR3 length is 13 residues.